This T cell receptor (beta chain) is from a study of low-dose radiotherapy and immunotherapy resistance in tumors. Described time point: before trial treatment. This clonotype was counted at least ten times. First-strand cDNA used TRAV- and TRBV-specific primers, covering alpha and beta chains. It was with a constant-region primer and a V-primer adapter that TCRs were amplified over around 20 PCR cycles. TCRdb passed the reads through MiXCR, listing each CDR3 protein once. The sample includes under 90,000 distinct CDR3 sequences, roughly a sixth seen only once; the top ten take roughly 2.8%. Germline V gene sequence: CDR1 LGHDT, CDR2 YNNKEL (reference sequence). Trimming at V came to 1 base and at J to 4 bases, leaving 15 bases not matched to a gene. The CDR3 extends over 19 amino acids.

Sequencing used PBMCs, obtained before treatment. The source is a male donor with prostate cancer. The chain joins TRBV3-1 to TRBJ2-5; 10 nucleotides match TRBD2. DNA of the CDR3: TGTGCCAGCAGCCAAGGGCCCCGGGAGCGGGGGGGCGTGCGAGAGACCCAGTACTTC. It specifies CASSQGPRERGGVRETQYF.